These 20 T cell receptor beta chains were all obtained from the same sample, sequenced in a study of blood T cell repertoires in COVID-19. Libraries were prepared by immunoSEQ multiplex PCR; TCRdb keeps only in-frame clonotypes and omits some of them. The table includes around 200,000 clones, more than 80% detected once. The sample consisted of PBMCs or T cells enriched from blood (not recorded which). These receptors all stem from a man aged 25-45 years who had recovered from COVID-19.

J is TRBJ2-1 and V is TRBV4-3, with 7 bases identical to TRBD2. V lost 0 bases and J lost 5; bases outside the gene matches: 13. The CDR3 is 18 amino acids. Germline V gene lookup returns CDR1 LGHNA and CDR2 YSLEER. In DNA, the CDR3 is TGCGCCAGCAGCCAAGAGGATCAAGGGGAGGGCTCAGACAATGAGCAGTTCTTC. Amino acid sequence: CASSQEDQGEGSDNEQFF.

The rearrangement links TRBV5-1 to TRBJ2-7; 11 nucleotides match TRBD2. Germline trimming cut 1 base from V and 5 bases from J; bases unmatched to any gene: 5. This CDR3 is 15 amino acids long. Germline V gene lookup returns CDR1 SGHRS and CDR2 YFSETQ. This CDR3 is CASSLTSGGRDEQYF. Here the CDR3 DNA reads TGCGCCAGCAGCTTGACTAGCGGGGGCCGGGACGAGCAGTACTTC.

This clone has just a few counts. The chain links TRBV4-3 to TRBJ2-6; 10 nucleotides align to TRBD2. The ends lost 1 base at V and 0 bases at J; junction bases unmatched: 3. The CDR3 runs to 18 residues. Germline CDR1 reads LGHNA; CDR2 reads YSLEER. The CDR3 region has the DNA TGCGCCAGCAGCCAAGGCCTAGCGGGAGACTCTGGGGCCAACGTCCTGACTTTC. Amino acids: CASSQGLAGDSGANVLTF.

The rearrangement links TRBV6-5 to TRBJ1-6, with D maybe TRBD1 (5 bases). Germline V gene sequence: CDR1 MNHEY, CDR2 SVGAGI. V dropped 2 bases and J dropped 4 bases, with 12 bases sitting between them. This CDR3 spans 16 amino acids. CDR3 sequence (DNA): TGTGCCAGCAGTTACAGGGGCACAAAATATAATTCACCCCTCCACTTT. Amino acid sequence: CASSYRGTKYNSPLHF.

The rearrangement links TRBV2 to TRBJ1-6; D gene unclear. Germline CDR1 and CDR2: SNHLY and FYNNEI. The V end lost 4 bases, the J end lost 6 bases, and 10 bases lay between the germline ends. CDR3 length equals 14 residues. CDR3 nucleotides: TGTGCCAGCAGTGGTGCGGTAGTTAATTCACCCCTCCACTTT. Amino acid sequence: CASSGAVVNSPLHF.

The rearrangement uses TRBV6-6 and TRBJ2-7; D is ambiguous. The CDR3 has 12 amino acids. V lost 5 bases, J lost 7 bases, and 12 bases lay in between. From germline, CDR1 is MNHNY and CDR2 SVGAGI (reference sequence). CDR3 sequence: CASSHGNREQYF. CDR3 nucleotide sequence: TGTGCCAGCAGTCACGGTAACCGGGAGCAGTACTTC.

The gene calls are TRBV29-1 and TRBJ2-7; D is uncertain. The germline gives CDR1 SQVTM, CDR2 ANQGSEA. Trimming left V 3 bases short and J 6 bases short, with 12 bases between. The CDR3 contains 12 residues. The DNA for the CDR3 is TGCAGCGTTGAGATATCTGGTAGCGAGCAGTACTTC. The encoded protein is CSVEISGSEQYF.

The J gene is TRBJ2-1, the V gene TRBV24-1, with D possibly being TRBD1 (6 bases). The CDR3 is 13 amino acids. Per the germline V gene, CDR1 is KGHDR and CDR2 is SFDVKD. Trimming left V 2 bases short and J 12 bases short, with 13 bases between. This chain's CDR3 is CATSDWTAERQFF. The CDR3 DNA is TGTGCCACCAGTGATTGGACAGCCGAACGGCAGTTCTTC.

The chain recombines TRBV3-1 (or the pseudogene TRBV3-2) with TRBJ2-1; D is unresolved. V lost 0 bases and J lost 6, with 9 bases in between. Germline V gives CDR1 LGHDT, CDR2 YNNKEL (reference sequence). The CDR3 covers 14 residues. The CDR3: CASSQDTATNEQFF. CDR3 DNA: TGTGCCAGCAGCCAAGATACAGCCACCAATGAGCAGTTCTTC.

CDR3 in DNA: TGTGCCACCAGTGACTCAGGGGAACAGCCCCAGCATTTT. Translated, it gives CATSDSGEQPQHF. This chain links TRBV24-1 with TRBJ1-5; maybe TRBD1 (6 bases). The CDR3 contains 13 residues. V was pared by 4 bases and J by 7 bases, with 10 bases between. The germline V gene encodes CDR1 KGHDR and CDR2 SFDVKD.

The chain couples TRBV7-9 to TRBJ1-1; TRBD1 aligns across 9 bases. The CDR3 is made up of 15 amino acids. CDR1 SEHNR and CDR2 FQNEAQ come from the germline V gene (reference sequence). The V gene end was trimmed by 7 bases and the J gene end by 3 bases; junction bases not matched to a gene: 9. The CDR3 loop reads CASTETGGRHTEAFF. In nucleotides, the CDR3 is TGTGCCAGCACCGAGACAGGGGGAAGGCACACTGAAGCTTTCTTT.

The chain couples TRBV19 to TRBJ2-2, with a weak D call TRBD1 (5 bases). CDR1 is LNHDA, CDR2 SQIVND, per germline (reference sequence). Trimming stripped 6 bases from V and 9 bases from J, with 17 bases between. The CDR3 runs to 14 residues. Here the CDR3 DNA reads TGTGCCAGTAGGACCTGGACAAGAGAGTGGGAGCTGTTTTTT. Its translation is CASRTWTREWELFF.

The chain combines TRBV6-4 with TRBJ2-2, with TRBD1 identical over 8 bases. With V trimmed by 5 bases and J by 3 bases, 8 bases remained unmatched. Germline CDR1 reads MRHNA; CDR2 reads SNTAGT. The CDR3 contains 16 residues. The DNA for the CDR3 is TGTGCCAGCAGTTCCAGACAGGGGCGGTACACCGGGGAGCTGTTTTTT. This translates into CASSSRQGRYTGELFF.

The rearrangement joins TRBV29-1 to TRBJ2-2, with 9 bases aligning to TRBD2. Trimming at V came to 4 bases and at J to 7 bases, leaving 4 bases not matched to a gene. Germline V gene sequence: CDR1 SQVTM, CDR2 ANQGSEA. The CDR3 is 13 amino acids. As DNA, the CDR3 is TGCAGCGTTGGGACTAGCGCTTTCGGGGAGCTGTTTTTT. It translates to CSVGTSAFGELFF.

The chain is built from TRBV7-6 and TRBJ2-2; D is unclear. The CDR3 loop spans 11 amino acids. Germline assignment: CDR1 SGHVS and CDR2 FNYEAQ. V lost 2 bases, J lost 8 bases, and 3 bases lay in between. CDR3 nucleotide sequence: TGTGCCAGCAGCTTACAGGGGGAGCTGTTTTTT. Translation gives CASSLQGELFF.

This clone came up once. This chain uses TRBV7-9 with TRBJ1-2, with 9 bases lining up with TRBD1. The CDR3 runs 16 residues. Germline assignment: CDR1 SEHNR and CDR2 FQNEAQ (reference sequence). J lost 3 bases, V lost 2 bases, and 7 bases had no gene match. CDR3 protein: CASSLPTGGPHYGYTF. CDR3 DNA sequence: TGTGCCAGCAGCTTACCGACAGGGGGGCCCCACTATGGCTACACCTTC.

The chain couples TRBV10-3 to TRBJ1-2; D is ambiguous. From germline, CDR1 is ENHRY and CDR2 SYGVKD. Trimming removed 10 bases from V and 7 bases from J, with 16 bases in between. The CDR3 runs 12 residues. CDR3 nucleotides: TGTGCCACATTCCGTACGGAGTCTGGCTACACCTTC. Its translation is CATFRTESGYTF.

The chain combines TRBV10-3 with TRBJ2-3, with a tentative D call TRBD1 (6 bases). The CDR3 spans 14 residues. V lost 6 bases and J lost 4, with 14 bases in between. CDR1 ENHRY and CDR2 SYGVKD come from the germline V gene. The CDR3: CAISPRGSADTQYF. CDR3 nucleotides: TGTGCCATCAGCCCCAGGGGTTCTGCAGATACGCAGTATTTT.

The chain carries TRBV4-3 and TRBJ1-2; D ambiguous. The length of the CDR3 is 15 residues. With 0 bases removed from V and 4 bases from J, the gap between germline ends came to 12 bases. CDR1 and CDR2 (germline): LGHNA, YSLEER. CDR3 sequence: CASSQDLPGSYGYTF. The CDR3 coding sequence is TGCGCCAGCAGCCAAGATCTTCCAGGCTCCTATGGCTACACCTTC.

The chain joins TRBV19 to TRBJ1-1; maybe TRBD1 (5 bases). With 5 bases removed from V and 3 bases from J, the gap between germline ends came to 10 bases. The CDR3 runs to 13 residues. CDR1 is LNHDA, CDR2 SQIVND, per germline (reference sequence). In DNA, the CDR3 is TGTGCCAGTAGTCATACAGGAGACACTGAAGCTTTCTTT. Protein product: CASSHTGDTEAFF.